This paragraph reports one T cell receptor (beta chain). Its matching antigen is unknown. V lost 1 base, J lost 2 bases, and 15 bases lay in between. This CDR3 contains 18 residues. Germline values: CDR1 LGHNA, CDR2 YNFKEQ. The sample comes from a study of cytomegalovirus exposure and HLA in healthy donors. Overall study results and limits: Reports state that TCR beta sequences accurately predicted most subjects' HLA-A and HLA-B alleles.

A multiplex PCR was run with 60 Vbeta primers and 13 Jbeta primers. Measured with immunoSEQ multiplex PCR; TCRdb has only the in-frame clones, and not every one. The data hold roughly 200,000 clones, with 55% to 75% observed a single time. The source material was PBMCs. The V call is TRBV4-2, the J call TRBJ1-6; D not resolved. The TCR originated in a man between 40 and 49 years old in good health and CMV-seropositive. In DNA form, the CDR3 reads TGTGCCAGCAGCCAAGTCGCCCAGTACCTGACCTATAATTCACCCCTCCACTTT. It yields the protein CASSQVAQYLTYNSPLHF.